A selection of T cell receptor beta chains follows, all from one sample in a study of identical twins. TCRdb reprocessed the 5' RACE reads via MiXCR and lists one record per CDR3 protein. The sample lists some 1,600,000 distinct CDR3 sequences; around a third were seen once. Material for sequencing was cord blood. These TCRs come from a newborn girl in good health. The CDR3 runs from the conserved cysteine through the conserved F or W. D genes are given only for firm matches. Expanded clones are given a class, and other clones once, few, many or no size at all.

v_call	clone_size	j_call	d_call	cdr3_length	cdr3_nt	cdr3_aa
TRBV20-1	NA	TRBJ2-3	TRBD2	15	TGCAGTGCCTCCGATAGCGGGGGAGGGACAGATACGCAGTATTTT	CSASDSGGGTDTQYF
TRBV5-1	NA	TRBJ1-6	NA	17	TGCGCCAGCAGCTTGGGCTTCTGGAGGGACAATAATTCACCCCTCCACTTT	CASSLGFWRDNNSPLHF
TRBV20-1	few	TRBJ2-7	TRBD1	15	TGCAGTGCTACACAAACCGGGACAGGGCCCTACGAGCAGTACTTC	CSATQTGTGPYEQYF
TRBV20-1	NA	TRBJ2-7	NA	15	TGCAGTGCGTCTAAACCCGGGACCGCAACCTACGAGCAGTACTTC	CSASKPGTATYEQYF
TRBV12-3/TRBV12-4	many	TRBJ1-2	NA	17	TGTGCCAGCAGTTCCGGGTTCTCGGGGGGGAGAGGCTATGGCTACACCTTC	CASSSGFSGGRGYGYTF
TRBV20-1	NA	TRBJ2-1	TRBD2	15	TGCAGTGCGGCTCAGCGGGGGAGCTTCTACAATGAGCAGTTCTTC	CSAAQRGSFYNEQFF
TRBV20-1	NA	TRBJ1-2	NA	14	TGCAGTGCTAGTACCGCAGGGCTTAACTATGGCTACACCTTC	CSASTAGLNYGYTF
TRBV10-3	NA	TRBJ1-2	NA	14	TGTGCCATCAGTGACGGGGGGCTGAGCTATGGCTACACCTTC	CAISDGGLSYGYTF
TRBV7-2	NA	TRBJ2-4	NA	11	TGTGCCAGCAGCGCTGCTACTAGCCAGTACTTC	CASSAATSQYF
TRBV30	NA	TRBJ2-1	TRBD2	15	TGTGCCTGGAGTGTAATGGCGGGAGCCCACGATGAGCAGTTCTTC	CAWSVMAGAHDEQFF
TRBV5-1	NA	TRBJ1-1	NA	17	TGCGCCGGCAGCTTGGGAACCTCTGGGGTGACGAACACTGAAGCTTTCTTT	CAGSLGTSGVTNTEAFF
TRBV6-1	few	TRBJ1-5	NA	16	TGTGCCAGCAGTGAAACCAGGGGACCTAACAATCAGCCCCAGCATTTT	CASSETRGPNNQPQHF
TRBV20-1	NA	TRBJ2-3	TRBD2	16	TGCAGTGCTAGAGATCATTTAGCGGGAGTACCAGATACGCAGTATTTT	CSARDHLAGVPDTQYF
TRBV19	NA	TRBJ2-7	TRBD2	15	TGTACCAGTAGTGCCTATAGCGGGGACCCCTACGAGCAGTACTTC	CTSSAYSGDPYEQYF
TRBV5-1	NA	TRBJ1-1	TRBD1	15	TGCGCCGGCAGCTTGGGAGGGGGCTGGAACACTGAAGCTTTCTTT	CAGSLGGGWNTEAFF
TRBV7-9	NA	TRBJ2-3	NA	14	TGTGCCAGCAGCGCACGTGGGGCAACAGATACGCAGTATTTT	CASSARGATDTQYF
TRBV12-3/TRBV12-4	few	TRBJ1-2	NA	12	TGTGCCAGCAGTGCTACCCGCTATGGCTACACCTTC	CASSATRYGYTF
TRBV30	NA	TRBJ2-1	NA	12	TGTGCCTGGAGTGTAGTTGAGGAGACCCAGTTCTTC	CAWSVVEETQFF
TRBV29-1	few	TRBJ2-7	NA	14	TGCAGCGTTGTGGGGGGGACAGGCACTTACGAGCAGTACTTC	CSVVGGTGTYEQYF
TRBV10-3	NA	TRBJ2-7	TRBD2	15	TGTGCCATCAGTGAGCAAGCGGGAGGTCCCTACGAGCAGTACTTC	CAISEQAGGPYEQYF
TRBV4-2	few	TRBJ2-3	NA	16	TGTGCCAGCAGCCAAGGGTCTGCGGACACCACAGATACGCAGTATTTT	CASSQGSADTTDTQYF
TRBV10-3	few	TRBJ2-5	NA	16	TGTGCCATCAGTGAGGGGGTTAATCTAGCATGGGAGACCCAGTACTTC	CAISEGVNLAWETQYF
TRBV5-1	NA	TRBJ2-7	TRBD1	16	TGCGCCAGCAGCTTGTCCGGGACAGGGAGCTCCTACGAGCAGTACTTC	CASSLSGTGSSYEQYF
TRBV7-9	few	TRBJ2-1	NA	14	TGTGCCAGCAGCCCCCGGGCCTTCTACAATGAGCAGTTCTTC	CASSPRAFYNEQFF
TRBV28	few	TRBJ2-1	NA	17	TGTGCCAGCAGTACCCTACGACAGCTTGTCTCCTACAATGAGCAGTTCTTC	CASSTLRQLVSYNEQFF
TRBV6-1	NA	TRBJ1-5	NA	13	TGTGCCAGCAGTGAACTTAGCAATCAGCCCCAGCATTTT	CASSELSNQPQHF
TRBV2	NA	TRBJ2-7	TRBD2	15	TGTGCCAGCAGTTACGGCGGGGGAGACCGTAATGAGCAGTACTTC	CASSYGGGDRNEQYF
TRBV25-1	NA	TRBJ2-7	NA	13	TGTGCCAGCAGGGCGCCGTCCAGGAATGAGCAGTACTTC	CASRAPSRNEQYF
TRBV24-1	few	TRBJ2-3	TRBD2	18	TGTGCCACCAGTGATCACGGACTAGCGGGGGTGAGCACAGATACGCAGTATTTT	CATSDHGLAGVSTDTQYF
TRBV7-7	once	TRBJ2-1	NA	13	TGTGCTAGCAGCTTAGGAGAAAACAATGAGCAGTTCTTC	CASSLGENNEQFF
TRBV7-9	NA	TRBJ2-1	TRBD2	15	TGTGCCAGCAGCCACTTAGGAAGCGGGGACAATGAGCAGTTCTTC	CASSHLGSGDNEQFF
TRBV7-9	NA	TRBJ1-6	TRBD1	16	TGTGCCAGCAGCTTTCAGGGGGCAGTTGGAAATTCACCCCTCCACTTT	CASSFQGAVGNSPLHF
TRBV6-5	NA	TRBJ1-1	NA	16	TGTGCCAGCAGTACTTGGGGCTATCAAGCTGGCACTGAAGCTTTCTTT	CASSTWGYQAGTEAFF
TRBV12-3/TRBV12-4	NA	TRBJ2-1	TRBD1	14	TGTGCCAGCAGTTCCCGGGACAGGATTAATGAGCAGTTCTTC	CASSSRDRINEQFF
TRBV6-5	few	TRBJ2-3	NA	15	TGTGCCAGCAGTTACTCTTGGGGAGTACCAGATACGCAGTATTTT	CASSYSWGVPDTQYF
TRBV6-6	NA	TRBJ1-4	NA	15	TGTGCCAGCAGTTGGCCTCCAGCAACTAATGAAAAACTGTTTTTT	CASSWPPATNEKLFF
TRBV6-6	NA	TRBJ2-5	NA	14	TGTGCCAGCAGTTTCACAGCTACCCAAGAGACCCAGTACTTC	CASSFTATQETQYF
TRBV20-1	few	TRBJ2-7	NA	14	TGCAGTGCTAGTCGAGACGGCCGAGACTACGAGCAGTACTTC	CSASRDGRDYEQYF
TRBV25-1	NA	TRBJ1-1	NA	14	TGTGCCAGCAGTGACGGGCAGACTTACACTGAAGCTTTCTTT	CASSDGQTYTEAFF
TRBV13	NA	TRBJ2-3	NA	14	TGTGCCAGCAGCAAGACGCACAGGGCAGATACGCAGTATTTT	CASSKTHRADTQYF
TRBV20-1	NA	TRBJ1-5	NA	11	TGCAGTGCTAGAGGGGACGCGACCCAGCATTTT	CSARGDATQHF
TRBV7-7	NA	TRBJ2-1	TRBD2	17	TGTGCTAGCAGCTCACCGCGACTAGCGGGGTTGTACAATGAGCAGTTCTTC	CASSSPRLAGLYNEQFF
TRBV9	NA	TRBJ1-2	NA	16	TGTGCCAGCAGCGTCACATGGAGGGGGACCTCCTATGTCTACACCTTC	CASSVTWRGTSYVYTF
TRBV29-1	NA	TRBJ1-1	NA	11	TGCAGCGTTGCAAAGGACACTGAAGCTTTCTTT	CSVAKDTEAFF
TRBV5-5	few	TRBJ1-5	NA	18	TGTGCCAGCAGCTTGAAGGCCAAGACCTCATGGAACAATCAGCCCCAGCATTTT	CASSLKAKTSWNNQPQHF
TRBV7-8	few	TRBJ2-3	TRBD2	17	TGTGCCAGCAGCTTAGATAAACTAGCGGGAGAGGTAGATACGCAGTATTTT	CASSLDKLAGEVDTQYF
TRBV20-1	few	TRBJ1-2	NA	13	TGCAGTGCTAGAGCGCAGGTATCATATGGCTACACCTTC	CSARAQVSYGYTF
TRBV18	few	TRBJ2-5	NA	14	TGTGCCAGCTCACCTCGACAGTTCCAAGAGACCCAGTACTTC	CASSPRQFQETQYF
TRBV20-1	NA	TRBJ2-7	NA	13	TGCAGTGCTCCACCCGGTAGCTCCTACGAGCAGTACTTC	CSAPPGSSYEQYF
TRBV4-2	many	TRBJ1-2	NA	13	TGTGCCAGCAGCATTCCCAGGTTGGATGGCTACACCTTC	CASSIPRLDGYTF
TRBV27	NA	TRBJ1-2	NA	15	TGTGCCAGCAGTTTCTCTTCGGGAGCTAACTATGGCTACACCTTC	CASSFSSGANYGYTF
TRBV5-1	NA	TRBJ1-5	NA	13	TGCGCCAGCAGCTTGGACTGGCATCAGCCCCAGCATTTT	CASSLDWHQPQHF
TRBV24-1	few	TRBJ2-5	TRBD2	14	TGTGCCACCAGTGGTTCTAGCGGGCACAATGAGCAGTACTTC	CATSGSSGHNEQYF
TRBV6-5	NA	TRBJ1-1	NA	11	TGTGCCAGCAGTTCAGGAATTGGAGCTTTCTTT	CASSSGIGAFF
TRBV29-1	NA	TRBJ2-2	TRBD2	17	TGCAGCGCTCCCCTGACTAGCGGGAGAGGAGGAACCGGGGAGCTGTTTTTT	CSAPLTSGRGGTGELFF